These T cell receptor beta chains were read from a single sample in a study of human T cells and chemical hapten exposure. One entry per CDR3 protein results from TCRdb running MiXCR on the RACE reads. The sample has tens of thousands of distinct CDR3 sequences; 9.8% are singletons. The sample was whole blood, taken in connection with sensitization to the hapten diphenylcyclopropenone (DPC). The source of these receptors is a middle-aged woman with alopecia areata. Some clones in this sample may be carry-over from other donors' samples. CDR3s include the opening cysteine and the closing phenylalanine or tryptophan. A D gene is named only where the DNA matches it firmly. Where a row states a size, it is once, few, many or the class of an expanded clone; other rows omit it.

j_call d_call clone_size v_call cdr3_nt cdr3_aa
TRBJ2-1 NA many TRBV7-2 TGTGCCAGCAGCCTATATACAGGGGAGCAGTTCTTC CASSLYTGEQFF
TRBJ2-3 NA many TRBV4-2 TGTGCCAGCTGTGTTGGGGGGCTAAGCACAGATACGCAGTATTTT CASCVGGLSTDTQYF
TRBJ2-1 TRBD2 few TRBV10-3 TGTGCCATCAGCCAACCTCGGGCGGGGGGCCCTAGCTCCTACAATGAGCAGTTCTTC CAISQPRAGGPSSYNEQFF
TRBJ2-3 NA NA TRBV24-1 TGTGCCACCAGTGATGGGAGCACAGATACGCAGTATTTT CATSDGSTDTQYF
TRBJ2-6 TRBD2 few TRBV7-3 TGTGCCAGCAGCCGTAGCGGGGGGGCGCAAGGGGCCAACGTCCTGACTTTC CASSRSGGAQGANVLTF
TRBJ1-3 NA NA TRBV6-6 TGTGCCAGCAGTTACTGGGAAGCGGAGGGAAACACCATATATTTT CASSYWEAEGNTIYF
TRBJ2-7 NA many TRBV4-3 TGCGCCAGCAGCCAAGATCAACAGGCCGGAACGGGGGAGCAGTACTTC CASSQDQQAGTGEQYF
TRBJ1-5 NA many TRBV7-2 TGTGCCAGCAGCTTAGGGTATTATCAGCCCCAGCATTTT CASSLGYYQPQHF
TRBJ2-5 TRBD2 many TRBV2 TGTGCCAGCAGTGAAGCCGGGGGGGTCCAAGAGACCCAGTACTTC CASSEAGGVQETQYF
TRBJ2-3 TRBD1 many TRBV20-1 TGCAGTCAAGGGGGCAGGGCTTGGACAGATACGCAGTATTTT CSQGGRAWTDTQYF
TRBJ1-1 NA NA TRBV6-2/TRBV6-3 TGTGCCAGCAGTTATGGCTTCAACACTGAAGCTTTCTTT CASSYGFNTEAFF
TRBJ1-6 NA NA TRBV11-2 TGTGCCAGCAGCTTAGAGCGTGGGGGCGCTTTTATCCTCCACTTT CASSLERGGAFILHF
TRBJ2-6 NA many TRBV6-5 TGTGCCAGCAGTTTCGCGGGGGCAGCCGGGGCCAACGTCCTGACTTTC CASSFAGAAGANVLTF
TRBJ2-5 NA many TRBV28 TGTGCCAGCAGTCCACCTGGGCAAGAGACCCAGTACTTC CASSPPGQETQYF
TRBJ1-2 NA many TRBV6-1 TGTGCCAGCAGGGAATTTGCTTCGGCCGGTGATGGCTACACCTTC CASREFASAGDGYTF
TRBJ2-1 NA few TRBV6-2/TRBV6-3 TGTGCCAGCAGCCGCTACGGTGAGCAGTTCTTC CASSRYGEQFF
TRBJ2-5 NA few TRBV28 TGTGCCAGCAGTCCCCGGACACCTCAATTGGAGACCCAGTACTTC CASSPRTPQLETQYF
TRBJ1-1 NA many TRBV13 TGTGCCAGCAGCCCCTTGGCGGCTCCCGAAGCTTTCTTT CASSPLAAPEAFF
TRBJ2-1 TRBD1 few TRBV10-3 TGTGCCATCAGCTTCGGGACAGCTGGGAACAATGAGCAGTTCTTC CAISFGTAGNNEQFF
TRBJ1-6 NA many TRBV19 TGTGCCAGTAGTCCCGGGACCAATAATTCACCCCTCCACTTT CASSPGTNNSPLHF
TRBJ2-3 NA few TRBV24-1 TGTGCCACCAGTGATCAGGGTCTGGCGCAGTATTTT CATSDQGLAQYF
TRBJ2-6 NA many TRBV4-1 TGCGCCAGCAGCCAAGAAGGGCGCCCCTCTGGGGCCAACGTCCTGACTTTC CASSQEGRPSGANVLTF